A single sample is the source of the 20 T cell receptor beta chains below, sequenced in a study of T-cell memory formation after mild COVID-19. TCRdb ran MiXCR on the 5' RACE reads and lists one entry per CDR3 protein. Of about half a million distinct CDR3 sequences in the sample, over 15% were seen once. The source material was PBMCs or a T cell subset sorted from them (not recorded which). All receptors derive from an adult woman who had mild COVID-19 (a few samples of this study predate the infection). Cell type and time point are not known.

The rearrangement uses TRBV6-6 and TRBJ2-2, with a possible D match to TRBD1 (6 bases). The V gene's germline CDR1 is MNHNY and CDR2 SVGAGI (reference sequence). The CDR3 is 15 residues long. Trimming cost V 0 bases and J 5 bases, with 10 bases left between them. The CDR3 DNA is TGTGCCAGCAGTTACTCCAGGGGCCGGACCGGGGAGCTGTTTTTT. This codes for CASSYSRGRTGELFF.

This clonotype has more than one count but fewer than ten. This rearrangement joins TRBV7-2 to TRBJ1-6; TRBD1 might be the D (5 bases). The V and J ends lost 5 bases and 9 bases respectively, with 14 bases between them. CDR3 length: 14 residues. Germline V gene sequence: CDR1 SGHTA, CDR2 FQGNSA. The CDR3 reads CASSDPGSGSPLHF. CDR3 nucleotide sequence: TGTGCCAGCAGCGATCCAGGGTCGGGTTCACCCCTCCACTTT.

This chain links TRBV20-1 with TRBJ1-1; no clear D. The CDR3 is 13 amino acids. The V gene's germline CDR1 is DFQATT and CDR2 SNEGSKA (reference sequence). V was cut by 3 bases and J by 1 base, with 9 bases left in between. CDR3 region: CSASKKRNTEAFF. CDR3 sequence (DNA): TGCAGTGCTAGTAAGAAGAGGAACACTGAAGCTTTCTTT.

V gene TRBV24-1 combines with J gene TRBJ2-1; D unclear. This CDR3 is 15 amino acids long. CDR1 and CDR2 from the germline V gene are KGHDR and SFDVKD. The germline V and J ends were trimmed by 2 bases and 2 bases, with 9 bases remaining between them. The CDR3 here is CATSDSDRAYNEQFF. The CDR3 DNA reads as TGTGCCACCAGTGATTCGGATAGGGCCTACAATGAGCAGTTCTTC.

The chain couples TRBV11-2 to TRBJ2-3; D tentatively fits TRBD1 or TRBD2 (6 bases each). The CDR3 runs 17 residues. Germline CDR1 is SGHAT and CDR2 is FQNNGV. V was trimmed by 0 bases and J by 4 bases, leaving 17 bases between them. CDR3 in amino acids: CASSLEGGRVPADTQYF. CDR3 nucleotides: TGTGCCAGCAGCTTAGAGGGGGGCAGGGTCCCCGCAGATACGCAGTATTTT.

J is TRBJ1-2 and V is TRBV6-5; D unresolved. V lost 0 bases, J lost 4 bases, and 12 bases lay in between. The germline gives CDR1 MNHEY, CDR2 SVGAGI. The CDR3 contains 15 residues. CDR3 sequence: CASSYSGAGLYGYTF. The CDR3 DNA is TGTGCCAGCAGTTACTCCGGTGCTGGGCTCTATGGCTACACCTTC.

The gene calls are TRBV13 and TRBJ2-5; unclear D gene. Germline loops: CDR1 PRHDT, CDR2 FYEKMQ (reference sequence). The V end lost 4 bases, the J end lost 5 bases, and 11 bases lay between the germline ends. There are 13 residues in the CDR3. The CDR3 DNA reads TGTGCCAGCAGCTCCCCGATAGACGAGACCCAGTACTTC. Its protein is CASSSPIDETQYF. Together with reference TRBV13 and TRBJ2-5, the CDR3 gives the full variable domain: AAGVIQSPRHLIKEKRETATLKCYPIPRHDTVYWYQQGPGQDPQFLISFYEKMQSDKGSIPDRFSAQQFSDYHSELNMSSLELGDSALYFCASSSPIDETQYFGPGTRLLVL.

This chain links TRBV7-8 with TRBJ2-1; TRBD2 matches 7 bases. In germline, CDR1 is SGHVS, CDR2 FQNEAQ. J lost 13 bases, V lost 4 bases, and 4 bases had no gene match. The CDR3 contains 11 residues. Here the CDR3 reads CASSSGTIQFF. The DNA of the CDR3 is TGTGCCAGCAGCTCCGGGACTATACAGTTCTTC.

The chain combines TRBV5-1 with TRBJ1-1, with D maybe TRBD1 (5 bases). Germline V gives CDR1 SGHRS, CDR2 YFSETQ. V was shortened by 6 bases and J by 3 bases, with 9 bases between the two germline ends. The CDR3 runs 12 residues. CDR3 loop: CASKWGDTEAFF. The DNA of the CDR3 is TGCGCCAGCAAATGGGGGGACACTGAAGCTTTCTTT.

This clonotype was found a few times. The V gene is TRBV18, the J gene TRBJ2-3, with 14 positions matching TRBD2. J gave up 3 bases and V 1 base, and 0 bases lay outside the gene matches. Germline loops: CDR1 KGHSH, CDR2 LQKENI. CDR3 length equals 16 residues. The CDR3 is CASSPRTSGRTDTQYF. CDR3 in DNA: TGTGCCAGCTCACCACGGACTAGCGGGAGGACAGATACGCAGTATTTT.

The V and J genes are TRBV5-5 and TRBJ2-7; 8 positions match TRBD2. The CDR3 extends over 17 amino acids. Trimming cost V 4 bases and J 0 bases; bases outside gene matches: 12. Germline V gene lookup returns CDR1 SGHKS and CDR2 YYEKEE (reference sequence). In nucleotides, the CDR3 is TGTGCCAGCAGCCTGGGGCCGGCGGGGGGCTTCTCCTACGAGCAGTACTTC. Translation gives CASSLGPAGGFSYEQYF.

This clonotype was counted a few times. CDR3 amino acids: CASSSQNPPRSYNEQFF. CDR3 nucleotides: TGTGCCAGCAGCTCACAGAACCCCCCCCGCTCCTACAATGAGCAGTTCTTC. The chain combines TRBV7-6 with TRBJ2-1; D call uncertain. Trimming stripped 4 bases from V and 0 bases from J, with 16 bases between. The CDR3 runs 17 residues. The germline V gene has CDR1 SGHVS and CDR2 FNYEAQ.

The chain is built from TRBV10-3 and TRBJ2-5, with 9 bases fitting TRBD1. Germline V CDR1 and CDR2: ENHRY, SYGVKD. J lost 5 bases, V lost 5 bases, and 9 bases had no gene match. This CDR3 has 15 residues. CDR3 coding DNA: TGTGCCATCAGTTCCAGAGGGACAGGGATGGAGACCCAGTACTTC. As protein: CAISSRGTGMETQYF.

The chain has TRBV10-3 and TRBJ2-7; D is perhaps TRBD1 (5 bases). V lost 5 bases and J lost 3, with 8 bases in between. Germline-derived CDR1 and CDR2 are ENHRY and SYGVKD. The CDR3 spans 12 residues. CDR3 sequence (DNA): TGTGCCATCAGTAAGACAGACTACGAGCAGTACTTC. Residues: CAISKTDYEQYF.

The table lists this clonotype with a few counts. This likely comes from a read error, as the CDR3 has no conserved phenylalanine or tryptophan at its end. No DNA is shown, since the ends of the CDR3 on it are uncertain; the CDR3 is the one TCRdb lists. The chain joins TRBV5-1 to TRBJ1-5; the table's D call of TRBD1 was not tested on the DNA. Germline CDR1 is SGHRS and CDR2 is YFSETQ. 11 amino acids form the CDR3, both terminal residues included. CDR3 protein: CASSYPGQGLL.

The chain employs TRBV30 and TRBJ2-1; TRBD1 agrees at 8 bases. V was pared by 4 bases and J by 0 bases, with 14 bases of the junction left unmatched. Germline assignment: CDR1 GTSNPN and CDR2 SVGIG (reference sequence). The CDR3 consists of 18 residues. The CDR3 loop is CAWKPGQAASRSYNEQFF. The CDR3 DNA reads TGTGCCTGGAAACCGGGACAGGCCGCCTCCCGCTCCTACAATGAGCAGTTCTTC. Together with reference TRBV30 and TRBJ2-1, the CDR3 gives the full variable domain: SQTIHQWPATLVQPVGSPLSLECTVEGTSNPNLYWYRQAAGRGLQLLFYSVGIGQISSEVPQNLSASRPQDRQFILSSKKLLLSDSGFYLCAWKPGQAASRSYNEQFFGPGTRLTVL.

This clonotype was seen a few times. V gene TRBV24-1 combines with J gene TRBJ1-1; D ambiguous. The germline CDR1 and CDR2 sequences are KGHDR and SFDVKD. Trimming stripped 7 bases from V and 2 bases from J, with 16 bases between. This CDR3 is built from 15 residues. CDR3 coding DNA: TGTGCCACCAGGGGTTCGGGTCAGATTAACACTGAAGCTTTCTTT. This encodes CATRGSGQINTEAFF.

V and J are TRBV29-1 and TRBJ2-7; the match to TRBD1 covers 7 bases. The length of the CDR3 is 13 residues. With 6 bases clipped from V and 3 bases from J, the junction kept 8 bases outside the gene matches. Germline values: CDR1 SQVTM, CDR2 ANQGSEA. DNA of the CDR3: TGCAGCGTGCGTCGACAGGGCTACTACGAGCAGTACTTC. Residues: CSVRRQGYYEQYF.

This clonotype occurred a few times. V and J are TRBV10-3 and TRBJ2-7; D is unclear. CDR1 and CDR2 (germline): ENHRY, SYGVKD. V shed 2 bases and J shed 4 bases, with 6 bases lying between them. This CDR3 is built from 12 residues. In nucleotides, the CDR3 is TGTGCCATCAGTGAGGTCCTGTACGAGCAGTACTTC. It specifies CAISEVLYEQYF.

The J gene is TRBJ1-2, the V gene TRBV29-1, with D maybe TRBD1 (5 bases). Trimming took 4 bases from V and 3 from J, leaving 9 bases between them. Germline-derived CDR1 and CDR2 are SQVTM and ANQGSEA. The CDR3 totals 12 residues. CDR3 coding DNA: TGCAGCGTTGTGGAAGGGGACTATGGCTACACCTTC. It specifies CSVVEGDYGYTF.